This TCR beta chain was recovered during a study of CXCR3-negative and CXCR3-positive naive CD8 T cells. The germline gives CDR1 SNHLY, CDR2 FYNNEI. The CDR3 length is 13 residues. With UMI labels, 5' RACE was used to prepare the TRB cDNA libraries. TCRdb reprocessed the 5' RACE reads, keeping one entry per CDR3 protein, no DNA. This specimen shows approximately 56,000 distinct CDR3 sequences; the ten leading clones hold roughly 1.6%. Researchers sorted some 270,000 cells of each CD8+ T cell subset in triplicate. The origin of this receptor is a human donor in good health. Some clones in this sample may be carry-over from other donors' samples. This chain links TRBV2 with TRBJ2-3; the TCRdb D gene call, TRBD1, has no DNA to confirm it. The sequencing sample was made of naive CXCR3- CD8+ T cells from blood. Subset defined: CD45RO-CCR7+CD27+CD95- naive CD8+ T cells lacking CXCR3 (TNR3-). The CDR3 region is CAGGTASTDTQYF. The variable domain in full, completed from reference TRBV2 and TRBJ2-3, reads EPEVTQTPSHQVTQMGQEVILRCVPISNHLYFYWYRQILGQKVEFLVSFYNNEISEKSEIFDDQFSVERPDGSNFTLKIRSTKLEDSAMYFCAGGTASTDTQYFGPGTRLTVL.